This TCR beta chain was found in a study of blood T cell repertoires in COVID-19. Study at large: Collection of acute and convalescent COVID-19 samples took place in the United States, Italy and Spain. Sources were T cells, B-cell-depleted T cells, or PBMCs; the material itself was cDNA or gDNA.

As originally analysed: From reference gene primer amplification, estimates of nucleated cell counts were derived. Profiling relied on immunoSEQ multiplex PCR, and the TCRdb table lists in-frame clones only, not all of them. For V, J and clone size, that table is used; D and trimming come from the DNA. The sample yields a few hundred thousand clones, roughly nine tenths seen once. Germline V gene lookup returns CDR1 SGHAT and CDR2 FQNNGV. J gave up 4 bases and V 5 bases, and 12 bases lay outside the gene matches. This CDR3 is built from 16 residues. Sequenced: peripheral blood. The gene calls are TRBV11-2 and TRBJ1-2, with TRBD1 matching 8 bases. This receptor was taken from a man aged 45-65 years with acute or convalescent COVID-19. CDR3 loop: CASSRVVGTGVYGYTF. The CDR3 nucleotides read TGTGCCAGCAGCCGAGTAGTAGGGACAGGAGTCTATGGCTACACCTTC.